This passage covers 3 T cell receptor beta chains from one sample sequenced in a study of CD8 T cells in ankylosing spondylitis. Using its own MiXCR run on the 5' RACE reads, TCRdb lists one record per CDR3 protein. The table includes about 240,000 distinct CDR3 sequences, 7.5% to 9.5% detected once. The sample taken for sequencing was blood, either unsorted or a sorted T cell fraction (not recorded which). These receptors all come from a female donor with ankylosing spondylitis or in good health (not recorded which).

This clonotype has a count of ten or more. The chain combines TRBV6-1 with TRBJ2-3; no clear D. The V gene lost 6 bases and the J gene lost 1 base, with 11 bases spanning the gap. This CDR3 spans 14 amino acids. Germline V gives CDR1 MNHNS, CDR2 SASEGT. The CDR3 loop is CASSQLRGTDTQYF. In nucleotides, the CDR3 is TGTGCCAGCAGCCAACTCCGGGGCACAGATACGCAGTATTTT.

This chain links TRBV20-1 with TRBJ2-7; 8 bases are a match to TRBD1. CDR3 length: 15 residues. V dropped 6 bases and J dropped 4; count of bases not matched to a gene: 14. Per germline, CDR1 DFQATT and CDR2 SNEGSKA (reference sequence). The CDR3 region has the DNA TGCAGTGCGAGCTTCGGACAGGGACCGAAGTACGAGCAGTACTTC. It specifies CSASFGQGPKYEQYF.

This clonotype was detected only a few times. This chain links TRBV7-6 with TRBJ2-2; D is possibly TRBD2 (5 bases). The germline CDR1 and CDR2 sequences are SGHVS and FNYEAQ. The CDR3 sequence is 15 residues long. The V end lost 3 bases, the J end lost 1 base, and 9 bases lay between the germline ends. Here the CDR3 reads CASSFGAENTGELFF. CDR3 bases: TGTGCCAGCAGCTTTGGAGCGGAGAACACCGGGGAGCTGTTTTTT.